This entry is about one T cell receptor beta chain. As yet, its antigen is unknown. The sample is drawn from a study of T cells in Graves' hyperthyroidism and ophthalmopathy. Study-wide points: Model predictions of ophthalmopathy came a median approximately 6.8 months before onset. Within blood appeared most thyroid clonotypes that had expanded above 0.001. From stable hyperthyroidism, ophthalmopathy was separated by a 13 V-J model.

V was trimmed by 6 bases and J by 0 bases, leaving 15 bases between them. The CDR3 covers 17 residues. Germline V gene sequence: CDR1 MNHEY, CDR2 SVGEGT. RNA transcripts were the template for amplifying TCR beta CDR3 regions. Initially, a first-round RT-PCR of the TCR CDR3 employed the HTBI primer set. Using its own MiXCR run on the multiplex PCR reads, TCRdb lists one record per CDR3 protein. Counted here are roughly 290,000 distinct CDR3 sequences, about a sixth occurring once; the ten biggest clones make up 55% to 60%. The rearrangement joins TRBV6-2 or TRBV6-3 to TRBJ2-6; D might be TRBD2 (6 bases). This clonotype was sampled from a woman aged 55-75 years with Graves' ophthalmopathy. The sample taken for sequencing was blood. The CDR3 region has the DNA TGTGCCAGCAGCCTCGGCGGGACCGTCTCTGGGGCCAACGTCCTGACTTTC. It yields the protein CASSLGGTVSGANVLTF.